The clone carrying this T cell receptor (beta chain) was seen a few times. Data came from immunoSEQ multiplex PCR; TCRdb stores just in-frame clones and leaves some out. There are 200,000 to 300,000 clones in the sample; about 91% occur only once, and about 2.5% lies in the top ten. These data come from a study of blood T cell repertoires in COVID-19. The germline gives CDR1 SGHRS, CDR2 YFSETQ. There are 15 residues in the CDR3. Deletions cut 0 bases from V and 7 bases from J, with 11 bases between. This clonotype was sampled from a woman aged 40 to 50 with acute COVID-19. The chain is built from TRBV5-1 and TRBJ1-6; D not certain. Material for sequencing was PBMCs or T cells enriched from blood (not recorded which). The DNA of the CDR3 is TGCGCCAGCAGCTTGGGGCAGATCATAAATTCACCCCTCCACTTT. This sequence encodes CASSLGQIINSPLHF. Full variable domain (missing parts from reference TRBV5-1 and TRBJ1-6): KAGVTQTPRYLIKTRGQQVTLSCSPISGHRSVSWYQQTPGQGLQFLFEYFSETQRNKGNFPGRFSGRQFSNSRSEMNVSTLELGDSALYLCASSLGQIINSPLHFGNGTRLTVT.